Following are 16 T cell receptor beta chains from one sample sequenced in a study of regulatory T cells in long-lasting Graves disease. Through Arm-PCR of CDR3 regions and iRepertoire HTBI primers, TCR beta libraries were built. TCRdb re-called the multiplex PCR reads through MiXCR, storing one row per CDR3 protein. The data contain a few hundred thousand distinct CDR3 sequences, 22% of them singletons. Described time point: persistent/refractory GD, antithyroid drugs over 5 years with positive TRAb. TCR sequences were obtained from RNA taken from PBMCs. The sample here was peripheral blood mononuclear cells (PBMCs), taken when the disease was refractory, from a patient treated with antithyroid drugs. These receptors were collected from a female donor with Graves disease.

This clonotype has ten or more counts. This chain links TRBV11-3 with TRBJ1-1; 8 nucleotides agree with TRBD1. This CDR3 is built from 14 residues. After removal of 5 bases from V and 6 bases from J, the junction contained 8 bases not matched to a gene. The germline gives CDR1 SGHNT, CDR2 YENEEA. CDR3 region: CASSPWTGRAEAFF. For the CDR3, the DNA is TGTGCCAGCAGCCCCTGGACAGGGAGGGCTGAAGCTTTCTTT.

This clonotype was detected a few times. This chain connects TRBV19 to TRBJ1-1; maybe TRBD1 (6 bases). The CDR3 loop spans 16 amino acids. Germline CDR1 is LNHDA and CDR2 is SQIVND (reference sequence). The V end was cut by 3 bases, the J end by 0 bases, with 14 bases between. CDR3: CASSMGGGSVNTEAFF. The DNA for the CDR3 is TGTGCCAGTAGTATGGGGGGGGGCAGCGTGAACACTGAAGCTTTCTTT.

This clonotype has more than one count but fewer than ten. The chain is built from TRBV12-5 and TRBJ2-2; perhaps TRBD2 as D (6 bases). Trimming stripped 6 bases from V and 1 base from J, with 27 bases between. CDR3 length equals 20 residues. Germline lookup yields CDR1 LGHNT and CDR2 FRNRAP. CDR3 sequence: CASGQGLRLGPSVNTGELFF. The CDR3 nucleotides read TGTGCTAGTGGCCAGGGACTTCGGTTAGGACCTTCGGTGAACACCGGGGAGCTGTTTTTT.

This clonotype was seen a few times. The rearrangement uses TRBV11-1 and TRBJ2-7; 11 bases map to TRBD1. Germline loops: CDR1 SGHAT, CDR2 FQDESV (reference sequence). With 3 bases clipped from V and 3 bases from J, the junction kept 7 bases outside the gene matches. The CDR3 runs 16 residues. CDR3 protein: CASSFLPGQGDYEQYF. The CDR3 DNA is TGTGCCAGCAGCTTTTTACCGGGACAGGGGGACTACGAGCAGTACTTC.

The V call is TRBV10-2, the J call TRBJ2-2; TRBD2 matches 13 bases. The germline gives CDR1 WSHSY, CDR2 SAAADI. The CDR3 length is 16 residues. J was trimmed by 7 bases and V by 7 bases; bases with no gene match: 9. This CDR3 reads CASNLGTSGVVGELFF. The CDR3 DNA follows: TGCGCCAGCAACCTAGGGACTAGCGGGGTGGTCGGGGAGCTGTTTTTT.

The chain carries TRBV19 and TRBJ1-5; D ambiguous. V was shortened by 9 bases and J by 3 bases, with 15 bases between the two germline ends. Germline CDR1 is LNHDA and CDR2 is SQIVND (reference sequence). The CDR3 runs 14 residues. The CDR3 loop is CASSLQADNQPQHF. For the CDR3, the DNA is TGTGCCAGCTCCTTGCAAGCGGACAATCAGCCCCAGCATTTT.

This clonotype was found a few times. V usage is TRBV24-1 and J usage is TRBJ1-5, with 7 positions matching TRBD1. V lost 5 bases, J lost 2 bases, and 5 bases stayed unmatched. The CDR3 has 15 amino acids. Germline V gives CDR1 KGHDR, CDR2 SFDVKD. The CDR3 spells CATSAQGEGNQPQHF. As DNA, the CDR3 is TGTGCCACCAGTGCTCAGGGGGAGGGCAATCAGCCCCAGCATTTT.

In its sample, this clonotype was seen many times. The chain recombines TRBV4-1 with TRBJ2-5; D gene uncertain. There are 13 residues in the CDR3. Germline assignment: CDR1 MGHRA and CDR2 YSYEKL. Trimming left V 6 bases short and J 2 bases short, with 10 bases between. CDR3 bases: TGCGCCAGCAGTAGGTCGGTACAAGAGACCCAGTACTTC. Translated: CASSRSVQETQYF.

This clonotype was observed a handful of times. The chain has TRBV7-2 and TRBJ2-5; TRBD2 might be the D (5 bases). V was cut by 5 bases and J by 5 bases, with 12 bases left in between. CDR3 length: 13 residues. The germline gives CDR1 SGHTA, CDR2 FQGNSA. The CDR3 DNA sequence: TGTGCCAGCAGCGAAACTAGTCTCGAGACCCAGTACTTC. Protein sequence: CASSETSLETQYF.

This clonotype was seen many times. The chain uses TRBV6-2 or TRBV6-3 and TRBJ2-2; D gene uncertain. The CDR3 covers 15 residues. Germline values: CDR1 MNHEY, CDR2 SVGEGT. V dropped 2 bases and J dropped 0 bases, with 7 bases sitting between them. In nucleotides, the CDR3 is TGTGCCAGCAGTTACCCCCCGGCGAACACCGGGGAGCTGTTTTTT. Translation gives CASSYPPANTGELFF.

This clonotype appeared many times. The chain couples TRBV15 to TRBJ1-2; D remains unclear. The germline gives CDR1 LNHNV, CDR2 YYDKDF (reference sequence). Trimming removed 2 bases at V and 4 bases at J, with 17 bases between. CDR3 size: 16 residues. The CDR3, as DNA: TGTGCCACCAGCAGACCCCCCGTGGACGGCCTCTATGGCTACACCTTC. Residues: CATSRPPVDGLYGYTF.

In this sample, this clonotype turned up a few times. This chain uses TRBV5-1 with TRBJ2-1; TRBD1 or TRBD2 may be the D gene (5 bases each). Trimming removed 7 bases from V and 8 bases from J, with 10 bases in between. The CDR3 contains 11 residues. Germline-derived CDR1 and CDR2 are SGHRS and YFSETQ. DNA for the CDR3: TGCGCCAGCGCTTGGGGGTATGAGCAGTTCTTC. Protein: CASAWGYEQFF.

This clonotype was seen a few times. The genes are TRBV7-9 and TRBJ2-7; 9 nucleotides align to TRBD1. The V and J ends lost 1 base and 10 bases, in that order; junction bases with no gene match: 2. This CDR3 region has 12 residues. CDR1 and CDR2 (germline): SEHNR, FQNEAQ (reference sequence). The CDR3, as DNA: TGTGCCAGCAGCTTAGGGGGACAGGGACAGTACTTC. Protein: CASSLGGQGQYF.

This clonotype has just a few counts. The J gene is TRBJ1-6, the V gene TRBV12-3 or TRBV12-4; no clear D. The CDR3 contains 13 residues. V lost 6 bases, J lost 4 bases, and 7 bases lay in between. The CDR3 region is CASSLIYNSPLHF. Written as DNA, the CDR3 is TGTGCCAGCAGCTTAATTTATAATTCACCCCTCCACTTT.

This clonotype occurred many times. The V gene is TRBV28, the J gene TRBJ1-5, with TRBD1 matching 7 bases. Per the germline V gene, CDR1 is MDHEN and CDR2 is SYDVKM. The V gene end was trimmed by 2 bases and the J gene end by 3 bases; junction bases not matched to a gene: 7. The CDR3 runs 16 residues. The CDR3 here is CASSLPGQIPNQPQHF. The CDR3 bases are TGTGCCAGCAGTTTACCGGGACAGATTCCCAATCAGCCCCAGCATTTT.

This chain joins TRBV14 and TRBJ2-7; D tentatively fits TRBD1 or TRBD2 (5 bases each). This CDR3 region has 15 residues. Germline values: CDR1 SGHDN, CDR2 FVKESK. V was pared by 0 bases and J by 0 bases, with 9 bases between. The CDR3 reads CASSQEGVSSYEQYF. Here the CDR3 DNA reads TGTGCCAGCAGCCAAGAGGGGGTCAGCTCCTACGAGCAGTACTTC.